The 3 T cell receptor beta chains listed next were all sequenced from one sample in a study of glioma-infiltrating T cells. The iRepertoire nested amplicon-rescue multiplex PCR amplified TCR alpha and beta CDR3s from RNA. TCRdb fed the multiplex PCR reads into MiXCR, producing one record per CDR3 protein. The sample consists of approximately 110,000 distinct CDR3 sequences, roughly 20% of them appearing once. Sequenced input: glioma tissue, nonneoplastic brain tissue, or PBMCs (not recorded which). These receptors were obtained from a human donor with low-grade glioma or glioblastoma, undergoing nonglioma brain surgery, or in good health (not recorded which).

The sample holds a few counts of this clonotype. V and J are TRBV12-3 or TRBV12-4 and TRBJ1-4; 7 bases fit TRBD1. The CDR3 spans 15 residues. J was trimmed by 4 bases and V by 5 bases; bases with no gene match: 7. The CDR3: CASSPTDRYNEKLFF. CDR3 DNA sequence: TGTGCCAGCAGTCCTACGGACAGGTATAATGAAAAACTGTTTTTT.

This clonotype was recorded many times. A junction end diverges from the germline sequence, so it may reflect a read error. V gene TRBV6-1 combines with J gene TRBJ2-7, with D uncertain. CDR1 is MNHNS, CDR2 SASEGT, per germline. This CDR3 is built from 13 residues. The CDR3: CASSEGPRYGQYF. The CDR3 DNA is TGTGCCAGCAGTGAAGGGCCGCGCTACGGGCAGTACTTC.

This clonotype was seen ten or more times. The chain joins TRBV2 to TRBJ2-7; 11 bases are shared with TRBD2. Germline assignment: CDR1 SNHLY and CDR2 FYNNEI. The CDR3 length is 16 residues. Trimming cost V 0 bases and J 12 bases; bases outside gene matches: 13. The CDR3, as DNA: TGTGCCAGCAGTGAAGCGCTGGGGACTAGCGGAACTTCGAGGTACTTC. It specifies CASSEALGTSGTSRYF.